Shown below are 7 T cell receptor beta chains from a single sample sequenced in a study of shared clonotypes between healthy human individuals. TCRdb keeps only in-frame clones here, not all; method: immunoSEQ multiplex PCR. The repertoire includes under 600,000 clones, almost 80% of them detected once, and about an eighth sits in the top ten. The sequencing sample was made of PBMCs. All receptors come from a woman aged 40 to 50 in good health. Some clones in this sample may be carry-over from other donors' samples.

The V and J genes are TRBV25-1 and TRBJ2-3; 8 nucleotides match TRBD1. J lost 0 bases, V lost 1 base, and 6 bases had no gene match. Germline CDR1 is MGHDK and CDR2 is SYGVNS. This CDR3 has 17 residues. CDR3 region: CASSEWSGGVSTDTQYF. The CDR3 DNA reads TGTGCCAGCAGTGAATGGTCAGGGGGCGTAAGCACAGATACGCAGTATTTT.

The V call is TRBV7-8, the J call TRBJ2-7; D ambiguous. CDR1 SGHVS and CDR2 FQNEAQ come from the germline V gene. Trimming took 2 bases from V and 1 from J, leaving 27 bases between them. There are 20 residues in the CDR3. CDR3 nucleotides: TGTGCCAGCAGCTTACGTGTTTCTGGCCCAGGAGTTGGGCAGTCCTACGAGCAGTACTTC. Amino acid sequence: CASSLRVSGPGVGQSYEQYF.

The chain carries TRBV7-8 and TRBJ2-6; the D gene is possibly TRBD2 (7 bases). The CDR3 runs to 20 residues. V shed 1 base and J shed 0 bases, with 19 bases lying between them. Germline V lookup: CDR1 SGHVS, CDR2 FQNEAQ. Here the CDR3 DNA reads TGTGCCAGCAGCTTAGTACGCGGGGGCCAGGATTTCTCTGGGGCCAACGTCCTGACTTTC. Protein sequence: CASSLVRGGQDFSGANVLTF.

The gene calls are TRBV11-2 and TRBJ1-3; D call uncertain. This CDR3 is 14 amino acids long. Germline V gene sequence: CDR1 SGHAT, CDR2 FQNNGV. Trimming removed 0 bases from V and 5 bases from J, with 8 bases in between. The CDR3 nucleotides are TGTGCCAGCAGCTTAGATCCCATCAGAAACACCATATATTTT. Its translation: CASSLDPIRNTIYF.

The CDR3 coding sequence is TGTGCCAGCAGCCCTTTAGCGGGGGAGGGGACAGATACGCAGTATTTT. Amino acid sequence: CASSPLAGEGTDTQYF. The chain recombines TRBV9 with TRBJ2-3; TRBD2 agrees at 9 bases. Germline-derived CDR1 and CDR2 are SGDLS and YYNGEE. V shed 4 bases and J 3 bases; nucleotides not matched to a gene: 9. The CDR3 covers 16 residues.

The CDR3: CATTVEGTGNQPQHF. The DNA of the CDR3 is TGTGCCACCACCGTTGAAGGGACGGGCAATCAGCCCCAGCATTTT. The rearrangement links TRBV6-1 to TRBJ1-5, with a tentative D call TRBD1 (5 bases). The CDR3 is made up of 15 amino acids. V was pared by 10 bases and J by 2 bases, with 18 bases between. Germline V gene lookup returns CDR1 MNHNS and CDR2 SASEGT.

This clone was detected only once. The same CDR3 is also encoded by other DNA sequences in this sample. This chain connects TRBV10-3 to TRBJ2-5, with no clear D. Per the germline V gene, CDR1 is ENHRY and CDR2 is SYGVKD. The CDR3 length is 13 residues. V lost 3 bases and J 4 bases, leaving 9 bases between the germline ends. Written as DNA, the CDR3 is TGTGCCATCAGTGATGGCGTAGGAGAGACCCAGTACTTC. Translating it yields CAISDGVGETQYF.